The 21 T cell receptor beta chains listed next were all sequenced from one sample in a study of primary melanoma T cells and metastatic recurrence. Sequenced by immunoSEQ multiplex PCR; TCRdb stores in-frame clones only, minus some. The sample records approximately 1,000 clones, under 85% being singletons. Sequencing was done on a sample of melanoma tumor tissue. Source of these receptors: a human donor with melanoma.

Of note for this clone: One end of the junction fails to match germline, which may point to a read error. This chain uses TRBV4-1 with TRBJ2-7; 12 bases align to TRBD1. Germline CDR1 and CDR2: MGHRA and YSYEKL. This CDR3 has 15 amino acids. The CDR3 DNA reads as TGCGCCAGCAGCCAAAATGCCGGGACAGGGGGCGGAATGAACTTC. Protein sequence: CASSQNAGTGGGMNF.

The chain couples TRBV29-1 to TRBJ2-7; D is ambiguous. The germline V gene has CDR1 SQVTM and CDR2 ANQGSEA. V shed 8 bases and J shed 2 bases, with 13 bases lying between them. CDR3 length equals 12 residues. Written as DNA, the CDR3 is TGCAGCTCTCAGGTTTCCCCCTACGAGCAGTACTTC. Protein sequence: CSSQVSPYEQYF.

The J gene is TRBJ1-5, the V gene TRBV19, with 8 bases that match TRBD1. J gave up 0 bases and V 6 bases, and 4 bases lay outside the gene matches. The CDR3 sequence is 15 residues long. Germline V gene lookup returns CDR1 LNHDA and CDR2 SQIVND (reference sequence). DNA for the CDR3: TGTGCCAGTAGCACGACAGGGGATAGCAATCAGCCCCAGCATTTT. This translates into CASSTTGDSNQPQHF.

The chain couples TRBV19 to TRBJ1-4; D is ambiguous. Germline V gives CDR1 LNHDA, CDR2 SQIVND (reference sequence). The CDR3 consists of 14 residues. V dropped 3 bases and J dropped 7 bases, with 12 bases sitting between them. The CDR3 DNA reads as TGTGCCAGTAGTATGAAGCCGGTTGCTGAAAAACTGTTTTTT. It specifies CASSMKPVAEKLFF.

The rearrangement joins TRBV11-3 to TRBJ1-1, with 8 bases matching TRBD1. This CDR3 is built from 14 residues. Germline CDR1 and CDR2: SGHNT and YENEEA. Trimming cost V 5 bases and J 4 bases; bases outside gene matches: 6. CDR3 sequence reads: CASSPGQGPTEAFF. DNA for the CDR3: TGTGCCAGCAGCCCCGGACAGGGCCCCACTGAAGCTTTCTTT.

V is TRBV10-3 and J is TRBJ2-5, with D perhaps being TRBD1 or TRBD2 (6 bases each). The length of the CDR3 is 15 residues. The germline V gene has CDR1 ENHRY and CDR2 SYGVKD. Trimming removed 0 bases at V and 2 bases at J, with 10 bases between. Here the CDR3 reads CAISESRRGQETQYF. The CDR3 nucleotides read TGTGCCATCAGTGAGTCGAGGAGGGGGCAAGAGACCCAGTACTTC.

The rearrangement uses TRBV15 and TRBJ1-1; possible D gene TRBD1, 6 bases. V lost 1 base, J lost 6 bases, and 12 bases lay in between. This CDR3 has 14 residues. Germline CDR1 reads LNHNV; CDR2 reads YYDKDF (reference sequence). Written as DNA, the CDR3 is TGTGCCACCAGCAGAGGGAGAACAGGGTCTGAAGCTTTCTTT. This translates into CATSRGRTGSEAFF.

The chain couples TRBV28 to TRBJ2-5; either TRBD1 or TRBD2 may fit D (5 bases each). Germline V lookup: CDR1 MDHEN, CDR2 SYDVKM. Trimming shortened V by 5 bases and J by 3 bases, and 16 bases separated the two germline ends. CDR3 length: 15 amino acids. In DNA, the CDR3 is TGTGCCAGCAGTCACTCCCGGGACGCCAAAGAGACCCAGTACTTC. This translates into CASSHSRDAKETQYF.

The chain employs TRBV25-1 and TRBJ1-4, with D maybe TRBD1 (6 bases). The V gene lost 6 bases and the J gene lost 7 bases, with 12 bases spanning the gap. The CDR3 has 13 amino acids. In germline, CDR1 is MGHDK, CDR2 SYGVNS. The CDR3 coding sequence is TGTGCCAGCAGCCGGACCAGGGGTGAAAAACTGTTTTTT. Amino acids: CASSRTRGEKLFF.

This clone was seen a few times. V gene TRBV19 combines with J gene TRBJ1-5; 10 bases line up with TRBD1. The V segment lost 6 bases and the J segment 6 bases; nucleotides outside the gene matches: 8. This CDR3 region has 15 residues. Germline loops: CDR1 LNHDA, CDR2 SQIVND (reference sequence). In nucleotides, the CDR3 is TGTGCCAGTAGCTCCGGGACAGGGGTCGGTCAGCCCCAGCATTTT. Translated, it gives CASSSGTGVGQPQHF.

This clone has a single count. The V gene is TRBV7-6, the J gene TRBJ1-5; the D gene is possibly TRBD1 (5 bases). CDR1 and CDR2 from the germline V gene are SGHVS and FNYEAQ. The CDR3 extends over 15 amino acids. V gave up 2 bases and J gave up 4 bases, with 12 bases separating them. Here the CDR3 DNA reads TGTGCCAGCAGCTTAACCGGAGGGGCAAATCAGCCCCAGCATTTT. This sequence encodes CASSLTGGANQPQHF.

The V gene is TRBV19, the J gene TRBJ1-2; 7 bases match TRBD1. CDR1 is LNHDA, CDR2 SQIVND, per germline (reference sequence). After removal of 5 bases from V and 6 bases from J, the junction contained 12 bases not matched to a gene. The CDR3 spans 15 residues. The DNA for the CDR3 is TGTGCCAGTAGTCCGGACAGGAGCGGGTTCGATGGCTACACCTTC. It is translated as CASSPDRSGFDGYTF.

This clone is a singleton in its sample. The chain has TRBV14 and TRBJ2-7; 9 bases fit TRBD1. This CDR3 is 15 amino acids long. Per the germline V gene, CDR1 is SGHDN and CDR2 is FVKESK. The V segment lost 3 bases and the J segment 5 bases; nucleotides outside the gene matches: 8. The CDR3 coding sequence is TGTGCCAGCAGCCACCGAGGAGGGGACAGGGACGAGCAGTACTTC. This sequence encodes CASSHRGGDRDEQYF.

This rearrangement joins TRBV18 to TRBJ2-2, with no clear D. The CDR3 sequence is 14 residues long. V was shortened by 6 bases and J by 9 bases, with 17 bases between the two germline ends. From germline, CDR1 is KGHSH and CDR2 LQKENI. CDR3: CASSLGSTSWELFF. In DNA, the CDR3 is TGTGCCAGCTCCCTGGGCTCGACCTCCTGGGAGCTGTTTTTT.

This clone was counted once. The CDR3 is CASSQGDKANYGYTF. As DNA, the CDR3 is TGCGCCAGCAGCCAAGGGGACAAAGCTAACTATGGCTACACCTTC. This rearrangement joins TRBV4-1 to TRBJ1-2; tentatively, D is TRBD1 (6 bases). The CDR3 spans 15 residues. Germline V gene data show CDR1 as MGHRA and CDR2 as YSYEKL. The V end was cut by 1 base, the J end by 0 bases, with 9 bases between.

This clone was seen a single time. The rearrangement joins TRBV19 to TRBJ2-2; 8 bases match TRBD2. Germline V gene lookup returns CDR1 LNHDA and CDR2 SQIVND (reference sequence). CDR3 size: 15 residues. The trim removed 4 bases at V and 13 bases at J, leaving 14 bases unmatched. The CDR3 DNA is TGTGCCAGTAGTAAGCGGGAGCGGCACCGGGGGCTGCTGTTTTTT. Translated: CASSKRERHRGLLFF.

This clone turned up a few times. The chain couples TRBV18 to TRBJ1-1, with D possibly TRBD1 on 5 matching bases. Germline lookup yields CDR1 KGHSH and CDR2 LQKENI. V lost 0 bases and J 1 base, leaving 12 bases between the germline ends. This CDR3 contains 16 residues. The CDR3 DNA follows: TGTGCCAGCTCACCACCCGTCGGGGGGGAGAACACTGAAGCTTTCTTT. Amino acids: CASSPPVGGENTEAFF.

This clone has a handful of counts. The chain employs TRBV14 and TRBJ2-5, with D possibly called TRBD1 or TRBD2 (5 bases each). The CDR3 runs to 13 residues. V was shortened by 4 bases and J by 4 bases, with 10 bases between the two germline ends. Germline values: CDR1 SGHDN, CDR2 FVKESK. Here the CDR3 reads CASSPWGLETQYF. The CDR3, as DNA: TGTGCCAGCAGCCCCTGGGGGTTAGAGACCCAGTACTTC.

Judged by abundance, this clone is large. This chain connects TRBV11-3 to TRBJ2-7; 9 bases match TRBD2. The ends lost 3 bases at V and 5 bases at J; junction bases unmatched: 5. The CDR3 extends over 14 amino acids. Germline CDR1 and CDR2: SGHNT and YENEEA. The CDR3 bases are TGTGCCAGCAGCTTTCCGGGACTAGCTAACGAGCAGTACTTC. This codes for CASSFPGLANEQYF.

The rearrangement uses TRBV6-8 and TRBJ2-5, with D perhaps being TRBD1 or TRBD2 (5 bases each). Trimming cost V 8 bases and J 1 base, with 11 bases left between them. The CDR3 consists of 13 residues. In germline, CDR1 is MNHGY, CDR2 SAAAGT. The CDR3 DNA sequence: TGTGCCAGCCACCGTGGGGGCCAAGAGACCCAGTACTTC. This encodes CASHRGGQETQYF.

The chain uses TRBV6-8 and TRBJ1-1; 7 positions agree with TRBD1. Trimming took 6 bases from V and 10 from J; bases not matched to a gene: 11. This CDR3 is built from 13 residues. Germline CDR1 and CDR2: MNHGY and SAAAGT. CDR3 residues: CASSSTGLPGAFF. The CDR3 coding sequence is TGTGCCAGCAGCTCGACAGGGCTTCCCGGAGCTTTCTTT.